Listed below are T cell receptor beta chains from one sample, sequenced in a study of PD-1 blockade in mismatch repair-deficient tumors. Here immunoSEQ multiplex PCR was the method, and the copy in TCRdb shows in-frame clones only, minus some. The table has about 51,000 clones, roughly three quarters seen once. The sequencing here drew on peripheral blood, taken 4 weeks after starting pembrolizumab. These receptor sequences come from an adult with mismatch repair-deficient cancer. CDR3s include the opening cysteine and the closing phenylalanine or tryptophan. D genes are given only for firm matches. A clone size is listed for some rows: how often the clone was seen (once, few, many), or a class if it is expanded.

D: TRBD2
V: TRBV5-6
size: .
J: TRBJ2-4
DNA: TGTGCCAGCAGCTTGAGAACTAGCGGGTCATTAGCCAAAAACATTCAGTACTTC
CDR3: CASSLRTSGSLAKNIQYF

D: TRBD2
V: TRBV7-2
size: few
J: TRBJ2-3
DNA: TGTGCCAGCAGCTCGACTAGCGGTAACACAGATACGCAGTATTTT
CDR3: CASSSTSGNTDTQYF

D: TRBD1
V: TRBV18
size: .
J: TRBJ1-1
DNA: TGTGCCAGCTCACCACCGGACAGGGGGCGAATTGTAGCTGAAGCTTTCTTT
CDR3: CASSPPDRGRIVAEAFF

D: .
V: TRBV15
size: once
J: TRBJ2-7
DNA: TGTGCCACCAGCAGAGATCATGCCCACGAGCAGTACTTC
CDR3: CATSRDHAHEQYF

D: .
V: TRBV7-6
size: .
J: TRBJ1-5
DNA: TGTGCCAGCAGCCCAGGGGCGCTGACACAGCCCCAGCATTTT
CDR3: CASSPGALTQPQHF

D: TRBD2
V: TRBV27
size: once
J: TRBJ2-7
DNA: TGTGCCAGCCGTATCGGGACTAGCGGATCCTACGAGCAGTACTTC
CDR3: CASRIGTSGSYEQYF

D: .
V: TRBV27
size: .
J: TRBJ1-3
DNA: TGTGCCAGCAGTTTAACTCCTGGAAACACCATATATTTT
CDR3: CASSLTPGNTIYF

D: TRBD1
V: TRBV6-5
size: once
J: TRBJ1-4
DNA: TGTGCCAGCAGTTCACCGGGACAGGCCGGAAAACTGTTTTTT
CDR3: CASSSPGQAGKLFF

D: .
V: TRBV21-1
size: .
J: TRBJ2-3
DNA: TGTGCCAGCAGCAATAACGATACGGGGGGGGGTGGAGATACGCAGTATTTT
CDR3: CASSNNDTGGGGDTQYF

D: .
V: TRBV10-1
size: .
J: TRBJ2-1
DNA: TGCGCCAGCAGTGAACAAGGTGTCAATGAGCAGTTCTTC
CDR3: CASSEQGVNEQFF

D: .
V: TRBV29-1
size: .
J: TRBJ2-3
DNA: TGCAGCGTTTTGGGGCCCAGCACAGATACGCAGTATTTT
CDR3: CSVLGPSTDTQYF

D: TRBD1
V: TRBV30
size: .
J: TRBJ1-4
DNA: TGTGCCTGGAGTGTAGAACAGGGGGGATATGAAAAACTGTTTTTT
CDR3: CAWSVEQGGYEKLFF

D: TRBD2
V: TRBV11-3
size: .
J: TRBJ2-7
DNA: TGTGCCAGCAGCCCACGACTAGCGGGCAACTCCTACGAGCAGTACTTC
CDR3: CASSPRLAGNSYEQYF

D: TRBD2
V: TRBV19
size: few
J: TRBJ2-7
DNA: TGTGCCAGTAGTATAATAGCGGGAGCGCGACACGAGCAGTACTTC
CDR3: CASSIIAGARHEQYF

D: .
V: TRBV30
size: .
J: TRBJ1-4
DNA: TGTGCCTGGAGCAGACAAGGGATGAGCGAAAAACTGTTTTTT
CDR3: CAWSRQGMSEKLFF

D: .
V: TRBV16
size: .
J: TRBJ2-7
DNA: TGTGCCAGCACTACAGGGTCGAGGACGGGCGAGCAGTACTTC
CDR3: CASTTGSRTGEQYF

D: TRBD2
V: TRBV7-8
size: .
J: TRBJ2-1
DNA: TGTGCCAGCAGCCTAGGGACTAGCGGGCACTATAATGAGCAGTTCTTC
CDR3: CASSLGTSGHYNEQFF

D: .
V: TRBV11-3
size: .
J: TRBJ2-6
DNA: TGTGCCAGCAGCTTGATGAGAGCCTCTGGGGCCAACGTCCTGACTTTC
CDR3: CASSLMRASGANVLTF

D: TRBD2
V: TRBV4-2
size: .
J: TRBJ2-1
DNA: TGTGCCAGCAGCCAGGACCCTAGCGGGTCGGTCCAGAATGAGCAGTTCTTC
CDR3: CASSQDPSGSVQNEQFF

D: .
V: TRBV5-6
size: .
J: TRBJ2-6
DNA: TGTGCCAGCAGCTTAGGTTCGGCCAACGTCCTGACTTTC
CDR3: CASSLGSANVLTF

D: .
V: TRBV6-5
size: once
J: TRBJ1-1
DNA: TGTGCCAGCAGTTACTCGGGCAGGCGCACTGAAGCTTTCTTT
CDR3: CASSYSGRRTEAFF

D: .
V: TRBV5-6
size: .
J: TRBJ2-7
DNA: TGTGCCAGCAGCTTGGCTGGGGGGTGGCAGGGACCTTACGAGCAGTACTTC
CDR3: CASSLAGGWQGPYEQYF

D: TRBD1
V: TRBV7-8
size: .
J: TRBJ2-7
DNA: TGTGCCAGCAGCTGGGACAGGGGCGAGCAGTACTTC
CDR3: CASSWDRGEQYF

D: .
V: TRBV10-3
size: .
J: TRBJ2-7
DNA: TGTGCCACCGTACAGGGATCATCGTACGAGCAGTACTTC
CDR3: CATVQGSSYEQYF

D: TRBD1
V: TRBV29-1
size: .
J: TRBJ1-1
DNA: TGCAGCGCAGGACAGGGTGGCACTGAAGCTTTCTTT
CDR3: CSAGQGGTEAFF

D: TRBD1
V: TRBV5-4
size: few
J: TRBJ2-3
DNA: TGTGCCAGCAGCCCCGGGACAGTCACAGATACGCAGTATTTT
CDR3: CASSPGTVTDTQYF

D: TRBD1
V: TRBV5-5
size: once
J: TRBJ2-7
DNA: TGTGCCAGCAGCAGCCTAGGACAGGCTCCGGGCGAGCAGTACTTC
CDR3: CASSSLGQAPGEQYF

D: .
V: TRBV4-3
size: medium-sized
J: TRBJ1-5
DNA: TGCGCCAGCAGCCAAGCGCCAGGGGAACAGCCCCAGCATTTT
CDR3: CASSQAPGEQPQHF

D: TRBD2
V: TRBV7-3
size: .
J: TRBJ2-1
DNA: TGTGCCAGCAGCTCTTTCTGGACTAGCAATGAGCAGTTCTTC
CDR3: CASSSFWTSNEQFF

D: .
V: TRBV19
size: .
J: TRBJ2-5
DNA: TGTGCCAGTATGGGCGACTACCACCAAGAGACCCAGTACTTC
CDR3: CASMGDYHQETQYF

D: .
V: TRBV23-1
size: .
J: TRBJ2-7
DNA: TGCGCCAGCAGTCAGGCCGACAGGCAGACCGCCGAGCAGTACTTC
CDR3: CASSQADRQTAEQYF

D: .
V: TRBV14
size: .
J: TRBJ2-1
DNA: TGTGCCAGCAGCCCCCCTCTAGCCTCCGAGCAGTTCTTC
CDR3: CASSPPLASEQFF

D: .
V: TRBV6-1
size: .
J: TRBJ2-7
DNA: TGTGCCAGCAGTGGGAACCGGGCCGATCAGTACTTC
CDR3: CASSGNRADQYF

D: .
V: TRBV11-3
size: few
J: TRBJ2-3
DNA: TGTGCCAGCACCCACCGGGCTAGCAGCTACACAGATACGCAGTATTTT
CDR3: CASTHRASSYTDTQYF

D: TRBD1
V: TRBV27
size: .
J: TRBJ1-5
DNA: TGTGCCAGCCGGGGGACAGGCCAAAATCAGCCCCAGCATTTT
CDR3: CASRGTGQNQPQHF

D: .
V: TRBV21-1
size: .
J: TRBJ2-3
DNA: TGTGCCAGCAGCAAAGCAGAGGGAACTAGCACAGATACGCAGTATTTT
CDR3: CASSKAEGTSTDTQYF

D: TRBD1
V: TRBV2
size: .
J: TRBJ2-2
DNA: TGTGCCAGCAGACAGGGGCTGAACACCGGGGAGCTGTTTTTT
CDR3: CASRQGLNTGELFF

D: .
V: TRBV7-9
size: few
J: TRBJ1-5
DNA: TGTGCCAGCAGCTTAGATCAACAGCCCCAGCATTTT
CDR3: CASSLDQQPQHF

D: .
V: TRBV18
size: .
J: TRBJ2-1
DNA: TGTGCCAGCTCACCACCGACCGGGAAGTACTACAATGAGCAGTTCTTC
CDR3: CASSPPTGKYYNEQFF

D: TRBD2
V: TRBV5-4
size: .
J: TRBJ2-1
DNA: TGTGCCAGCAGCTTGGGGAAGTATAGCGGGAGGGGGTACAATGAGCAGTTCTTC
CDR3: CASSLGKYSGRGYNEQFF

D: .
V: TRBV30
size: .
J: TRBJ1-2
DNA: TGTGCCTGGTGGGGTGCCACTGGGCACGGCTACACCTTC
CDR3: CAWWGATGHGYTF

D: .
V: TRBV9
size: .
J: TRBJ1-1
DNA: TGTGCCAGCAGCGTCAGGACGGGTGAAGCTTTCTTT
CDR3: CASSVRTGEAFF

D: .
V: TRBV7-2
size: .
J: TRBJ2-1
DNA: TGTGCCAGCAGCTTCCCGATGACAGGGAGGAGGGGTAATGAGCAGTTCTTC
CDR3: CASSFPMTGRRGNEQFF

D: TRBD1
V: TRBV6-1
size: .
J: TRBJ2-4
DNA: TGTGCCAGCAGTGAATCGCGACAGGGGGCCGGGAACATTCAGTACTTC
CDR3: CASSESRQGAGNIQYF

D: .
V: TRBV18
size: .
J: TRBJ2-7
DNA: TGTGCCAGCTCACCAGACAGGACAACCTACGAGCAGTACTTC
CDR3: CASSPDRTTYEQYF

D: .
V: TRBV6-1
size: few
J: TRBJ2-1
DNA: TGTGCCAGCAGTGAAGTACAGGGTTACAATGAGCAGTTCTTC
CDR3: CASSEVQGYNEQFF

D: .
V: TRBV4-1
size: .
J: TRBJ1-2
DNA: TGCGCCAGCAGCCAAGAATGGACTTACGGAGACTATGGCTACACCTTC
CDR3: CASSQEWTYGDYGYTF

D: .
V: TRBV18
size: .
J: TRBJ1-1
DNA: TGTGCCAGCTCACCTACAGGGCGAAGACCCAGGACAGAGAATTCTGAAGCTTTCTTT
CDR3: CASSPTGRRPRTENSEAFF

D: TRBD1
V: TRBV18
size: .
J: TRBJ1-1
DNA: TGTGCCAGCTCACCCCGCCACCGGGACAGGGATTTGAACACTGAAGCTTTCTTT
CDR3: CASSPRHRDRDLNTEAFF

D: .
V: TRBV10-2
size: once
J: TRBJ2-7
DNA: TGCGCCAGCAGTGAGTCGAATAGGGGTTCCTACGAGCAGTACTTC
CDR3: CASSESNRGSYEQYF

D: TRBD1
V: TRBV13
size: .
J: TRBJ1-2
DNA: TGTGCCAGCAGCGCACGACAGGGGATGGGCTATGGCTACACCTTC
CDR3: CASSARQGMGYGYTF

D: .
V: TRBV4-3
size: .
J: TRBJ1-4
DNA: TGCGCCAGCAGCCAAGACTGGGGGGAGGGGCCCACTAATGAAAAACTGTTTTTT
CDR3: CASSQDWGEGPTNEKLFF

D: TRBD1
V: TRBV5-4
size: once
J: TRBJ1-5
DNA: TGTGCCAGCAGCTTGGGTGGGACAGGAAATCAGCCCCAGCATTTT
CDR3: CASSLGGTGNQPQHF

D: TRBD1
V: TRBV30
size: .
J: TRBJ1-1
DNA: TGTGCCTGCGACAGGGGAGGCACTGAAGCTTTCTTT
CDR3: CACDRGGTEAFF

D: .
V: TRBV30
size: .
J: TRBJ1-5
DNA: TGTGCCTGGAGTAGGTCTAGCAATCAGCCCCAGCATTTT
CDR3: CAWSRSSNQPQHF

D: .
V: TRBV7-9
size: .
J: TRBJ1-1
DNA: TGTGCCAGCAGCCAAAGCGTGGGGGGCTTGGACACTGAAGCTTTCTTT
CDR3: CASSQSVGGLDTEAFF

D: TRBD2
V: TRBV7-8
size: .
J: TRBJ2-7
DNA: TGTGCCAGCAGCCCCTCTAGCGGGAGCTCCTACGAGCAGTACTTC
CDR3: CASSPSSGSSYEQYF